The present TCR beta chain was sequenced within a study of T cells in Graves' hyperthyroidism and ophthalmopathy. Study details: At the time of initial diagnosis and before any treatment, peripheral blood was collected. Regarding the study as a whole: Separation of ophthalmopathy from stable hyperthyroidism was achieved by a 13 V-J model.

The length of the CDR3 is 13 residues. V lost 3 bases to trimming and J lost 10 bases, with 12 bases between them. CDR1 and CDR2 from the germline V gene are MRHNA and SNTAGT. As regards this clonotype: Its cognate antigen is unknown.

Exclusions: uncontrolled infection, other autoimmune disease, pregnancy, lactation. Diagnosing involved the use of clinical symptoms, serum thyroxine and TRAb, thyroid ultrasound and orbital computed tomography. It was RNA transcripts that yielded the amplified TCR beta CDR3 regions. The HTBI primer set drove a first-round RT-PCR of the TCR CDR3. From the multiplex PCR reads, TCRdb called clonotypes with MiXCR, one entry per CDR3 protein. Here the sample spans 800,000 or so distinct CDR3 sequences, roughly 40% being singletons. This clonotype was obtained from a man aged 18 to 29 with Graves' hyperthyroidism. Input material: blood. V usage is TRBV6-4 and J usage is TRBJ1-4; D is possibly TRBD1 (5 bases). The DNA of the CDR3 is TGTGCCAGCAGTGATTGGGGCACTGGAAAACTGTTTTTT. Its protein is CASSDWGTGKLFF.